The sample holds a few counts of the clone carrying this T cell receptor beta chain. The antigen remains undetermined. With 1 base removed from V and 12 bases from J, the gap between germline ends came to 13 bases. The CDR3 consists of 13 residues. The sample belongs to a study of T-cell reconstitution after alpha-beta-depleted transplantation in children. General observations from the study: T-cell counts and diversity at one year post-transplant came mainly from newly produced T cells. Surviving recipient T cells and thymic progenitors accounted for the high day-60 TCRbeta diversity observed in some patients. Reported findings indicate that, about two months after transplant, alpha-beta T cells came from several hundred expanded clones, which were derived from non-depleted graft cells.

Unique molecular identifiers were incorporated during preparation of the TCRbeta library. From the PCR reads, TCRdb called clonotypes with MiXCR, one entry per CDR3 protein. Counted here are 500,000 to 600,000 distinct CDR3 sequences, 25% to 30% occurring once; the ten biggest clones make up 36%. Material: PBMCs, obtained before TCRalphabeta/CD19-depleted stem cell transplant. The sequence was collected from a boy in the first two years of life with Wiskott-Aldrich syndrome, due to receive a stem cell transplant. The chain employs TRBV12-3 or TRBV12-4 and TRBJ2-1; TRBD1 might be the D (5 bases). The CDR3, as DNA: TGTGCCAGCAGTTTAGGACAGTCTGAGTGGCAGTTCTTC. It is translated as CASSLGQSEWQFF.